This is a list of T cell receptor beta chains from one sample in a study of T cell responses to AZD1222 COVID-19 vaccine. The repertoire was sequenced with immunoSEQ multiplex PCR; TCRdb's copy has only in-frame clones and lacks some. Of some 120,000 clones in the sample, roughly nine tenths were seen once. Sequences were derived from peripheral blood, sampled on day 0 of AZD1222 vaccination. The receptor set was obtained from an adult in good health. The CDR3 runs from the conserved cysteine through the conserved F or W. D genes are given only for firm matches. The size of a clone is reported for some rows only, either as once, few or many, or as a class for expanded clones.

- | TRBJ1-2 | - | TRBV23-1 | TGCGCCAGACCACAGACGGGCCGGATTGCAAACTATGGCTACACCTTC | CARPQTGRIANYGYTF
- | TRBJ1-6 | - | TRBV9 | TGTGCCAGCAGTCGAGGGGGGGTTCGAGAAAATTCACCCCTCCACTTT | CASSRGGVRENSPLHF
- | TRBJ1-4 | TRBD1 | TRBV28 | TGTGCCAGCAGTTCCGGGACAGACAATGAAAAACTGTTTTTT | CASSSGTDNEKLFF
- | TRBJ2-3 | - | TRBV5-1 | TGCGCCAGCAGCATGGGACCTGAGAGGGGCACAGATACGCAGTATTTT | CASSMGPERGTDTQYF
few | TRBJ2-2 | TRBD1 | TRBV29-1 | TGCAGCGTCCGAAACAGGGGGCTGGGGGAGCTGTTTTTT | CSVRNRGLGELFF
- | TRBJ2-1 | TRBD2 | TRBV5-4 | TGTGCCAGCAGCTCTGGGGGACTAGCGGCGTACAATGAGCAGTTCTTC | CASSSGGLAAYNEQFF
- | TRBJ2-3 | - | TRBV27 | TGTGCCAGCAGCTATCAGGGGTGGGATACGCAGTATTTT | CASSYQGWDTQYF
- | TRBJ1-4 | - | TRBV21-1 | TGTCCTCCCTCAGGGGGGGGCCAAAATGAAAAACTGTTTTTT | CPPSGGGQNEKLFF
- | TRBJ1-3 | TRBD1 | TRBV10-3 | TGTGCCATCAGTTCAGGGGGAGCTGGAAACACCATATATTTT | CAISSGGAGNTIYF
few | TRBJ2-2 | - | TRBV21-1 | TGTGCCAGCAGCAAAGTGCCAGCGGGGGCCCTAGATTCGAACACCGGGGAGCTGTTTTTT | CASSKVPAGALDSNTGELFF
- | TRBJ2-3 | - | TRBV14 | TGTGCCAGCAGCCAGAACGAGGGGGTCTGGGATACGCAGTATTTT | CASSQNEGVWDTQYF
- | TRBJ2-5 | TRBD2 | TRBV29-1 | TGCAGCGTTGAAATTGGCGGGAGGGCCGTAGAGACCCAGTACTTC | CSVEIGGRAVETQYF
- | TRBJ1-1 | - | TRBV12-3/TRBV12-4 | TGTGCCAGCAGTTTTAGGGTTGGCACTGAAGCTTTCTTT | CASSFRVGTEAFF
- | TRBJ2-1 | - | TRBV7-9 | TGTGCCAGCCGCGGCAATGAGCAGTTCTTC | CASRGNEQFF
- | TRBJ2-3 | - | TRBV27 | TGTGCCAGCAGTTTATTTCAGGGATCAGATACGCAGTATTTT | CASSLFQGSDTQYF
- | TRBJ1-2 | TRBD1 | TRBV7-2 | TGTGCCAGCAGCTTATCCGGAGTAGGGGGCGTCTATGGCTACACCTTC | CASSLSGVGGVYGYTF
- | TRBJ2-7 | - | TRBV6-6 | TGTGCCAGCAGTTACGGAGGGATCCCGCCCTACGAGCAGTACTTC | CASSYGGIPPYEQYF
- | TRBJ1-1 | - | TRBV19 | TGTGCCAGTAGTGTTAACAGGATCCGAGAGTCTGAAGCTTTCTTT | CASSVNRIRESEAFF
- | TRBJ2-5 | TRBD1 | TRBV6-1 | TGTGCCAGCACTGAACAGGGGGTACTATCCCAATCCCCCCAAGAGACCCAGTACTTC | CASTEQGVLSQSPQETQYF
once | TRBJ2-3 | TRBD1 | TRBV6-2/TRBV6-3 | TGTGCCAGCAGCTATTCGACAGGGCGACGTCATAATACGCAGTATTTT | CASSYSTGRRHNTQYF
once | TRBJ2-5 | - | TRBV27 | TGTGCCAGCAGTTTACTTTCCAATGGGGAGACCCAGTACTTC | CASSLLSNGETQYF
- | TRBJ1-1 | - | TRBV7-2 | TGTGCCAGCAGCTTAGTGTGGACCCAGAACACTGAAGCTTTCTTT | CASSLVWTQNTEAFF
- | TRBJ2-1 | - | TRBV3-1/TRBV3-2 | TGTGCCAGCAGCCAAGCGGCCCCCATACTGTACAATGAGCAGTTCTTC | CASSQAAPILYNEQFF
- | TRBJ2-7 | - | TRBV2 | TGTGCCAGCATACCCGACACGAAAACCCACGAGCAGTACTTC | CASIPDTKTHEQYF
- | TRBJ2-2 | TRBD1 | TRBV5-1 | TGCGCCAGCAGCTTTGGACAGGGGGCTGTTGGCGGGGAGCTGTTTTTT | CASSFGQGAVGGELFF
- | TRBJ1-6 | - | TRBV19 | TGTGCCAGTAGTATCAGGGAGCCGACAAACCCAAAGCGGGGTTCACCCCTCCACTTT | CASSIREPTNPKRGSPLHF
- | TRBJ2-7 | - | TRBV27 | TGTGCCAGCAGTTCGACACCCTACGAGCAGTACTTC | CASSSTPYEQYF
- | TRBJ1-1 | - | TRBV11-1 | TGTGCCAGCAGCCCACAGTCTCAGGGAGACACTGAAGCTTTCTTT | CASSPQSQGDTEAFF
- | TRBJ1-1 | - | TRBV12-3/TRBV12-4 | TGTGCCAGCAGTTTTCAGGGAGACACTGAAGCTTTCTTT | CASSFQGDTEAFF
- | TRBJ2-3 | - | TRBV5-1 | TGCGCCAGCAGCCTCCAGGAGGCGGCCACAGATACGCAGTATTTT | CASSLQEAATDTQYF
- | TRBJ1-5 | - | TRBV2 | TGTGCCAGCAGTCTGGGCAGCAATCAGCCCCAGCATTTT | CASSLGSNQPQHF
- | TRBJ1-5 | TRBD1 | TRBV6-5 | TGTGCCAGCAGCCTGACAGGGGGGGGAAATCAGCCCCAGCATTTT | CASSLTGGGNQPQHF
- | TRBJ1-1 | - | TRBV11-2 | TGTGCCAGCAGCTTCTCCCCCGTAGGGGGGAACACTGAAGCTTTCTTT | CASSFSPVGGNTEAFF
- | TRBJ1-2 | - | TRBV23-1 | TGCGCCAGCAGTCAATCAGGACTCGGCTACACCTTC | CASSQSGLGYTF
- | TRBJ1-2 | - | TRBV19 | TGTGCCAGTAGTATCGGCCCTGACCGTTTCAATGGCTACACCTTC | CASSIGPDRFNGYTF
- | TRBJ2-2 | - | TRBV15 | TGTGCCACCAGCAGAGGCCAATACAGCTTAAACACCGGGGAGCTGTTTTTT | CATSRGQYSLNTGELFF
- | TRBJ2-5 | - | TRBV7-3 | TGTGCCAGCAGCACGGGACTCCAAGAGACCCAGTACTTC | CASSTGLQETQYF
- | TRBJ1-4 | TRBD1 | TRBV4-1 | TGCGCCAGCAGCCGGGGACAGGGCATCGAAAAACTGTTTTTT | CASSRGQGIEKLFF
- | TRBJ2-4 | - | TRBV12-3/TRBV12-4 | TGTGCCAGCAGTTTAGGGCGGATTCAGTACTTC | CASSLGRIQYF